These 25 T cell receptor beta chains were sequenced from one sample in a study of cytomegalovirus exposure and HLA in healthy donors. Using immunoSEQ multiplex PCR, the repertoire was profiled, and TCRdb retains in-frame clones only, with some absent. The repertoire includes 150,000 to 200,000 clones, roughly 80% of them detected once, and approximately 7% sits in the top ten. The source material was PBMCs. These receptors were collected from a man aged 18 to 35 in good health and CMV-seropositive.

The CDR3 loop is CASSLNTEAFF. The CDR3 DNA is TGCGCCAGCAGCCTCAACACTGAAGCTTTCTTT. The chain employs TRBV5-1 and TRBJ1-1; D ambiguous. The V gene's germline CDR1 is SGHRS and CDR2 YFSETQ. The CDR3 extends over 11 amino acids. Between the trimmed V and J ends, which lost 4 bases and 2 bases, there was a span of 3 bases.

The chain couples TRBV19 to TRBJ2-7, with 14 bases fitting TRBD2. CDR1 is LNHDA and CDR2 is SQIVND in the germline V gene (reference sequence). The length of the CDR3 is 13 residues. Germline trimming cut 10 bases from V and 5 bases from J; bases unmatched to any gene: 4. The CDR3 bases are TGTGCCACCAGACTAGCGGGAGGGCACGAGCAGTACTTC. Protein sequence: CATRLAGGHEQYF.

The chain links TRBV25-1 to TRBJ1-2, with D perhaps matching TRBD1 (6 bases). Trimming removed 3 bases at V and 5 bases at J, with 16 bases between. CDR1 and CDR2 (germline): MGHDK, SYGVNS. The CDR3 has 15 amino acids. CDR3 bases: TGTGCCAGCAGTGACTACAGGGCCATAGGATATGGCTACACCTTC. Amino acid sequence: CASSDYRAIGYGYTF.

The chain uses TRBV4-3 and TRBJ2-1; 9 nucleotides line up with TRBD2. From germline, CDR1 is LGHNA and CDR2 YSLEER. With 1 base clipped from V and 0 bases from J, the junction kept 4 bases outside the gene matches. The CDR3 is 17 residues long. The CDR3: CASSQGAGGGSYNEQFF. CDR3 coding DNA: TGCGCCAGCAGCCAAGGGGCGGGAGGGGGCTCCTACAATGAGCAGTTCTTC.

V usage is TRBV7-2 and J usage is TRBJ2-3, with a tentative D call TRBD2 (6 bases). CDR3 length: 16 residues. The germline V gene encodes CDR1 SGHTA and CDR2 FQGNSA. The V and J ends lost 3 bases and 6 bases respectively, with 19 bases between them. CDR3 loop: CASSLSGGRGIDTQYF. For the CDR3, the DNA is TGTGCCAGCAGCTTGTCAGGAGGGAGAGGAATCGATACGCAGTATTTT.

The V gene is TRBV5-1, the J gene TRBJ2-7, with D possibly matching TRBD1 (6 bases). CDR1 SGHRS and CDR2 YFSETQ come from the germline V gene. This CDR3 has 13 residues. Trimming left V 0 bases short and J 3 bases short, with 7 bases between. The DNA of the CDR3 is TGCGCCAGCAGCTTGGGACAGGACTACGAGCAGTACTTC. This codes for CASSLGQDYEQYF.

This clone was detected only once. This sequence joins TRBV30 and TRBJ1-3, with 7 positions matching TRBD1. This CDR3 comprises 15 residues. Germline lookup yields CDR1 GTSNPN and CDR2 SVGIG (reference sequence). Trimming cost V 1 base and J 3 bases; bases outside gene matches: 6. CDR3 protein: CAWSGGQLNGNTIYF. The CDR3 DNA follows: TGTGCCTGGAGTGGGGGACAGCTTAATGGAAACACCATATATTTT.

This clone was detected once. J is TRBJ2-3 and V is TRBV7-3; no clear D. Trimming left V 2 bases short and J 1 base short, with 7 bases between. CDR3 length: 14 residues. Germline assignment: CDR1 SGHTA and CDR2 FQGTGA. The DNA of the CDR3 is TGTGCCAGCAGCTTAGATGGCCGCACAGATACGCAGTATTTT. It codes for CASSLDGRTDTQYF.

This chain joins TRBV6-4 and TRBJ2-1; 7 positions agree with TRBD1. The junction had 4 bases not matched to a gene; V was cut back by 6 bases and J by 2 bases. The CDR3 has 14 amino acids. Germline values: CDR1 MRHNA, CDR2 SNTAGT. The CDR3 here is CASSPDRAYNEQFF. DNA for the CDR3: TGTGCCAGCAGCCCCGACAGGGCCTACAATGAGCAGTTCTTC.

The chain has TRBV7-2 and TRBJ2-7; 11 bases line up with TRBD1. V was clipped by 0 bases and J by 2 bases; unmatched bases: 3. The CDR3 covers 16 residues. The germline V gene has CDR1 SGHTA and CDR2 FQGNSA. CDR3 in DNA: TGTGCCAGCAGCTTAGCACAGGGACAGGGGGCCTACGAGCAGTACTTC. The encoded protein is CASSLAQGQGAYEQYF.

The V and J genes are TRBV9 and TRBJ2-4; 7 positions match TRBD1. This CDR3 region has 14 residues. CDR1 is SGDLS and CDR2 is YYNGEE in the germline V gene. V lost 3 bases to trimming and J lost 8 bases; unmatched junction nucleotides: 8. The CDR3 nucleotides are TGTGCCAGCAGCGCAGGACAGGTAGTTGACATTCAGTACTTC. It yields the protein CASSAGQVVDIQYF.

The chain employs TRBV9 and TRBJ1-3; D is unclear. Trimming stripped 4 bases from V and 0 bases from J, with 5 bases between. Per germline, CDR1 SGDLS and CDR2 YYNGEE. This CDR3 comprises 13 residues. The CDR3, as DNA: TGTGCCAGCAGCTACAACTCTGGAAACACCATATATTTT. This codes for CASSYNSGNTIYF.

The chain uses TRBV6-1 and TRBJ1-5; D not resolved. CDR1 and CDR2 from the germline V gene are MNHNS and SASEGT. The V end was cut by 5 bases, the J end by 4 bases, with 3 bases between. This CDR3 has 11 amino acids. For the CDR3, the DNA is TGTGCCAGCAGTCTAAATCAGCCCCAGCATTTT. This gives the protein CASSLNQPQHF.

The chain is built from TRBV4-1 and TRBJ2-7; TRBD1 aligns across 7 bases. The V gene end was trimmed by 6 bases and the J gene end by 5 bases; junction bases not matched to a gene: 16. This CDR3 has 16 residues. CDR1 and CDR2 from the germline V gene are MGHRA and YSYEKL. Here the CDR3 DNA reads TGCGCCAGCAGTCCCGACAGGGACCCCTCTCGGGACGAGCAGTACTTC. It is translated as CASSPDRDPSRDEQYF.

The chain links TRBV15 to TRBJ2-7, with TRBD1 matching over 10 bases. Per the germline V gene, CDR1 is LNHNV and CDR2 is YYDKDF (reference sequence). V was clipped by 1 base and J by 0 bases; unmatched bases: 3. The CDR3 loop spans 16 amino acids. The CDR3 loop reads CATSRGGQGNSYEQYF. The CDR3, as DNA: TGTGCCACCAGCAGAGGGGGACAGGGGAACTCCTACGAGCAGTACTTC. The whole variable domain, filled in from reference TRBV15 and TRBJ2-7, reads DAMVIQNPRYQVTQFGKPVTLSCSQTLNHNVMYWYQQKSSQAPKLLFHYYDKDFNNEADTPDNFQSRRPNTSFCFLDIRSPGLGDTAMYLCATSRGGQGNSYEQYFGPGTRLTVT.

Written as DNA, the CDR3 is TGTGCCAGCAGTATACGGGATCAGCCCCAGCATTTT. It codes for CASSIRDQPQHF. The chain employs TRBV2 and TRBJ1-5; D is ambiguous. Germline V gives CDR1 SNHLY, CDR2 FYNNEI. CDR3 length equals 12 residues. Between the trimmed V and J ends, which lost 5 bases and 5 bases, there was a span of 7 bases.

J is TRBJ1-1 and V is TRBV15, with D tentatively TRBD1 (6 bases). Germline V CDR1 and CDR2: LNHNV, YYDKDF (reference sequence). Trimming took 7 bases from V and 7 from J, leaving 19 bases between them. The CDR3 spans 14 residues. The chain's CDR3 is CATNSRAGAGEAFF. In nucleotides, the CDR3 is TGTGCCACCAACTCACGGGCAGGGGCCGGTGAAGCTTTCTTT.

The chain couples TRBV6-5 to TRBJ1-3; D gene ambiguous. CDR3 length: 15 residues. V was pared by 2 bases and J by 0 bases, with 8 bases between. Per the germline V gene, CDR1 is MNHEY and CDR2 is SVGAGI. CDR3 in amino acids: CASSYGLNSGNTIYF. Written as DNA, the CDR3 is TGTGCCAGCAGTTACGGGCTGAACTCTGGAAACACCATATATTTT.

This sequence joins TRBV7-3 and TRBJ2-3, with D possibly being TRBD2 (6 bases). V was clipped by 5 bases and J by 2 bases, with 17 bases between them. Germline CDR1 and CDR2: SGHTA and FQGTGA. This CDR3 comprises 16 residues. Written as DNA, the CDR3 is TGTGCCAGCAGCCCCCTGGGCGGGGAACTCACAGATACGCAGTATTTT. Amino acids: CASSPLGGELTDTQYF.

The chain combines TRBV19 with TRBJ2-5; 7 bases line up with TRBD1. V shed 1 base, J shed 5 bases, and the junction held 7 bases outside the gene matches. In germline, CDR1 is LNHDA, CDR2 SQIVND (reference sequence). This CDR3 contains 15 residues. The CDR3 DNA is TGTGCCAGTAGTATAGGGGGGACAGTCCGTGAGACCCAGTACTTC. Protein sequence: CASSIGGTVRETQYF.

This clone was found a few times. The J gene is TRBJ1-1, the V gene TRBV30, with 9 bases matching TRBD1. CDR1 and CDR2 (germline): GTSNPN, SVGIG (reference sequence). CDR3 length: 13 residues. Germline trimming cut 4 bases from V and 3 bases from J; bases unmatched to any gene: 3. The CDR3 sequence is CAWTWDRDTEAFF. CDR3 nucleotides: TGTGCCTGGACATGGGACAGGGACACTGAAGCTTTCTTT.

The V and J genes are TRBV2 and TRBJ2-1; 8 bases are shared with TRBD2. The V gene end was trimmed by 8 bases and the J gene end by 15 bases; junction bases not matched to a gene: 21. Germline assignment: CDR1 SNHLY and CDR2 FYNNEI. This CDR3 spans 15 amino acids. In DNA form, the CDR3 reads TGTGCCAGCTCGGGGGGGGCCAGGCGCTCGGACGAGGGGTTCTTC. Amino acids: CASSGGARRSDEGFF.

The CDR3 nucleotides read TGTGCCAGTAGTCGGGAGGGCAGCAATCAGCCCCAGCATTTT. Amino acid sequence: CASSREGSNQPQHF. The chain is built from TRBV19 and TRBJ1-5; D remains ambiguous. The CDR3 contains 14 residues. Per the germline V gene, CDR1 is LNHDA and CDR2 is SQIVND (reference sequence). V lost 5 bases, J lost 1 base, and 9 bases lay in between. Drawing the rest from reference TRBV19 and TRBJ1-5, the complete variable domain is DGGITQSPKYLFRKEGQNVTLSCEQNLNHDAMYWYRQDPGQGLRLIYYSQIVNDFQKGDIAEGYSVSREKKESFPLTVTSAQKNPTAFYLCASSREGSNQPQHFGDGTRLSIL.

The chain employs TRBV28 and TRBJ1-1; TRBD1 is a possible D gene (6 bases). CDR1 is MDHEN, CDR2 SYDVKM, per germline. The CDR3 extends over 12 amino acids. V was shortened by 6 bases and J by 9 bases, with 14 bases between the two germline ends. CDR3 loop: CASSRDTSQAFF. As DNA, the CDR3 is TGTGCCAGCAGCCGGGACACCTCCCAAGCTTTCTTT.

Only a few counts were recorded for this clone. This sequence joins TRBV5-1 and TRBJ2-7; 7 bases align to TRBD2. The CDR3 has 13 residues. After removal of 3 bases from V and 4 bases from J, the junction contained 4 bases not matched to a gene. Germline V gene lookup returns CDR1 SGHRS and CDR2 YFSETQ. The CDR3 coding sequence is TGCGCCAGCAGCTGGGAGGGGAGGTACGAGCAGTACTTC. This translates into CASSWEGRYEQYF.